This is a list of T cell receptor beta chains from one sample in a study of blood T cell repertoires in COVID-19. The protocol was immunoSEQ multiplex PCR, while the TCRdb copy is restricted to in-frame clones and leaves out a portion. This table holds about 400,000 clones, roughly 90% found once. The source material was peripheral blood. These receptors came from a woman in her thirties with acute or convalescent COVID-19. Each CDR3 is given with its conserved first and last residue. D genes are given only for firm matches. Only part of the rows carry a size: once, few, many, or a class if the clone is expanded.

TRBJ2-7	many	TRBD1	TRBV30	TGTGCCTGGAGGGGTTTCACAGGGGTTCAACACGAGCAGTACTTC	CAWRGFTGVQHEQYF
TRBJ2-2	once	TRBD2	TRBV10-1	TGCGCCAGCAGTCGGCTAGCGGGGAACACCGGGGAGCTGTTTTTT	CASSRLAGNTGELFF
TRBJ2-5	.	.	TRBV11-2	TGTGCCAGCAGCGCCTACAGGGCCCAAGAGACCCAGTACTTC	CASSAYRAQETQYF
TRBJ2-7	.	.	TRBV4-1	TGCGCCAGCAGCCAAGATAGCGGCAGGGTCTACGGAGGGCAGTACTTC	CASSQDSGRVYGGQYF
TRBJ2-1	.	TRBD2	TRBV6-5	TGTGCCAGCGGTTTGCGGGGGGGCGGGTGGAATGAGCAGTTCTTC	CASGLRGGGWNEQFF
TRBJ1-3	.	.	TRBV9	TGTGCCAGCAGCGTAGAGGAGTTCTCTGGAAACACCATATATTTT	CASSVEEFSGNTIYF
TRBJ2-7	.	.	TRBV15	TGTGCCACCAGCGGGGTTTTCAGGGCGAGAGAGCAGTACTTC	CATSGVFRAREQYF
TRBJ1-6	.	.	TRBV28	TGTGCCAGCAGTTTACCAGGGGTCAATTCACCCCTCCACTTT	CASSLPGVNSPLHF
TRBJ2-5	.	TRBD2	TRBV4-2	TGTGCCAGCAGCGATACACTAGCGGGGAGCCAAGAGACCCAGTACTTC	CASSDTLAGSQETQYF
TRBJ1-1	.	TRBD1	TRBV5-6	TGTGCCAGCAGCAAATCAGACAGGGCCAACACTGAAGCTTTCTTT	CASSKSDRANTEAFF
TRBJ2-3	.	.	TRBV29-1	TGCAGCGTTTACTCGGGGGATACGCAGTATTTT	CSVYSGDTQYF
TRBJ2-1	.	.	TRBV5-4	TGTGCCAGCAGCCGGACTACCCTGAGCTCCTACAATGAGCAGTTCTTC	CASSRTTLSSYNEQFF
TRBJ2-1	.	.	TRBV11-1	TGTGCCAGCAGCCAGGAGCAGTTCTTC	CASSQEQFF
TRBJ1-4	.	.	TRBV5-4	TGTGCCAGCAGCTTACAGGGAAATGAAAAACTGTTTTTT	CASSLQGNEKLFF
TRBJ2-1	.	TRBD2	TRBV5-6	TGTGCCAGCAGCTTGTGGGGGACTAGCCCTTACAATGAGCAGTTCTTC	CASSLWGTSPYNEQFF
TRBJ2-2	.	.	TRBV9	TGTGCCAGCAGCGCAATGGACAGCCTTGCCGCCGGGGAGCTGTTTTTT	CASSAMDSLAAGELFF
TRBJ2-3	.	TRBD1	TRBV24-1	TGTGCCACCAGTGATTTAAGTGCGGGACAGGGAAGAGATACGCAGTATTTT	CATSDLSAGQGRDTQYF
TRBJ1-6	.	.	TRBV15	TGTGCCACCAGCCCTCGGGGAGATAATTCACCCCTCCACTTT	CATSPRGDNSPLHF
TRBJ1-3	.	.	TRBV11-2	TGTGCCAGCAGCCAACTCGCGGGCGGAGGTGGAAACACCATATATTTT	CASSQLAGGGGNTIYF
TRBJ2-2	once	TRBD1	TRBV5-1	TGCGCCAGCTCAGGGACAGGTCTGGGAACCGGGGAGCTGTTTTTT	CASSGTGLGTGELFF
TRBJ2-1	.	TRBD2	TRBV23-1	TGCGCCAGCAGTCATCTTCTCGTGCGGGGGGGATACAATGAGCAGTTCTTC	CASSHLLVRGGYNEQFF
TRBJ1-6	.	.	TRBV21-1	TGTGCCAGCAGCAAAGTGCACAGCCCCGTAAACTATAATTCACCCCTCCACTTT	CASSKVHSPVNYNSPLHF
TRBJ2-5	.	.	TRBV11-3	TGTGCCAGCAGCGCCAGACTAGGAGAGACCCAGTACTTC	CASSARLGETQYF
TRBJ1-6	.	TRBD1	TRBV28	TGTGCCAGCAGTTTTATCCCCCAGGGGGGCTCACCCCTCCACTTT	CASSFIPQGGSPLHF
TRBJ2-2	.	.	TRBV19	TGTGCCAGTAGTGTGCGGGGGCCGGCCGGGGAGCTGTTTTTT	CASSVRGPAGELFF
TRBJ2-1	many	TRBD1	TRBV6-5	TGTGCCAGCAGGCCTCCGGGACAGGGTCGTTATGAGCAGTTCTTC	CASRPPGQGRYEQFF
TRBJ2-7	.	.	TRBV3-1/TRBV3-2	TGTGCCAGCAGCCAAGGGCGGGCCCGGGGATACGAGCAGTACTTC	CASSQGRARGYEQYF
TRBJ2-7	.	.	TRBV28	TGTGCCAGCACCCGACATGAAGCCTACGAGCAGTACTTC	CASTRHEAYEQYF
TRBJ1-1	.	.	TRBV15	TGTGCCACCAGCAGAGATGGGGGGGGTTGGACTGAAGCTTTCTTT	CATSRDGGGWTEAFF
TRBJ1-1	.	.	TRBV11-2	TGTGCCAGCAGCTTAGATTATAAGGGTGCGGGGAGGGCCTCTGAAGCTTTCTTT	CASSLDYKGAGRASEAFF
TRBJ2-7	.	.	TRBV6-5	TGTGCCAGCAGCTTAAGCAAAGCGGTGGAGCAGTACTTC	CASSLSKAVEQYF
TRBJ2-2	.	.	TRBV7-9	TGTGCCAGCAGCTCGAGACAGGTGTCCACCGGGGAGCTGTTTTTT	CASSSRQVSTGELFF
TRBJ1-6	.	TRBD1	TRBV5-5	TGTGCCAGCAGCCCGGACAGGGTTTACAATTCACCCCTCCACTTT	CASSPDRVYNSPLHF
TRBJ2-5	.	.	TRBV4-1	TGCGCCAGCAGCCAATATGACACCGGAGGGGAGACCCAGTACTTC	CASSQYDTGGETQYF
TRBJ1-2	.	.	TRBV6-5	TGTGCCGGATACGAGGTCGGGATTGGCGGCGGCTACACCTTC	CAGYEVGIGGGYTF
TRBJ2-1	.	.	TRBV19	TGTGCCAGTAGTATATCGCTAATCTACAATGAGCAGTTCTTC	CASSISLIYNEQFF
TRBJ2-2	.	TRBD1	TRBV28	TGTGCCAGCAGTCCGACAGGGGCCACCGGGGAGCTGTTTTTT	CASSPTGATGELFF
TRBJ1-1	once	.	TRBV11-2	TGTGCCAGCAGCTTCGACAGGTCTAACACTGAAGCTTTCTTT	CASSFDRSNTEAFF
TRBJ2-1	.	.	TRBV20-1	TGCAGTGCAAGACGGGACAATGAGCAGTTCTTC	CSARRDNEQFF
TRBJ2-1	.	.	TRBV28	TGTGCCAGCAGTTTATTCGTCGGAGCCAATGAGCAGTTCTTC	CASSLFVGANEQFF
TRBJ2-1	.	TRBD2	TRBV11-2	TGTGCCAGCAGCAGTCTAGCGGGGGGGCCGTATGAGCAGTTCTTC	CASSSLAGGPYEQFF